This T cell receptor (beta chain) was obtained from a study of T cells in Graves' hyperthyroidism and ophthalmopathy. Study-level results: Blood also showed most of the thyroid clonotypes that were expanded above 0.001.

There were TCR beta CDR3 regions amplified from RNA transcripts. HTBI primers were employed in a first-round RT-PCR of the TCR CDR3. One entry per CDR3 protein, called by TCRdb with MiXCR from the multiplex PCR reads. The repertoire holds hundreds of thousands of distinct CDR3 sequences, with 45% as singletons. This clonotype was seen only a few times. The antigen is undetermined. Trimming pared 4 bases from V and 1 base from J, leaving 10 bases between. Germline V gene lookup returns CDR1 DFQATT and CDR2 SNEGSKA (reference sequence). The CDR3 spans 13 residues. This TCR derives from an adult man with Graves' disease, either hyperthyroidism or ophthalmopathy (not recorded which). The chain is built from TRBV20-1 and TRBJ1-2, with D tentatively TRBD1 (6 bases). Sequenced input: peripheral blood or thyroid tissue (not recorded which). The DNA for the CDR3 is TGCAGTGCTAAGACAGGCGATAACTATGGCTACACCTTC. Translated: CSAKTGDNYGYTF.